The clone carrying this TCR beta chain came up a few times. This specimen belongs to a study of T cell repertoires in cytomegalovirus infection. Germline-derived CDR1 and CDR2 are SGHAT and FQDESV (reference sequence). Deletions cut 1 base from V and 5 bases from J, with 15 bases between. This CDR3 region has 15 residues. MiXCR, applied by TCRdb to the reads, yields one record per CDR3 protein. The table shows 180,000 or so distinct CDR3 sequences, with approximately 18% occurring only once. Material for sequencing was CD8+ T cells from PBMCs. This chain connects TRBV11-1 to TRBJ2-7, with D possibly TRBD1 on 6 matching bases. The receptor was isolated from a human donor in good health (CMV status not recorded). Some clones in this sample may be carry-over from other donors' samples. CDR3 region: CASSLDLQGINEQYF. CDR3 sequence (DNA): TGTGCCAGCAGCTTAGATTTGCAGGGGATAAACGAGCAGTACTTC.